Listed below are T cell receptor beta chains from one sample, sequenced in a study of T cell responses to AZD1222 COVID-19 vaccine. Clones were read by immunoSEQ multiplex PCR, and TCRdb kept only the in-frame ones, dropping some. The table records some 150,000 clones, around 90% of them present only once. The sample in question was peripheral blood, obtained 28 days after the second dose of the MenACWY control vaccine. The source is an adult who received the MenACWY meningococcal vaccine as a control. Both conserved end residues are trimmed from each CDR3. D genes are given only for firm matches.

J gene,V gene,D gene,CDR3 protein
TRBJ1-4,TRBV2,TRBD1,ASRDLQGQGEKLF
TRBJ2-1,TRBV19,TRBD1,ASSPWTGYNEQF
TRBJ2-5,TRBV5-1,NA,ASRLGAVQETQY
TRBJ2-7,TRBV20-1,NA,SAYLNEQY
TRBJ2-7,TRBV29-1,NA,SVESREYEQY
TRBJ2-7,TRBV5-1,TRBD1,ASSLRGQGDTYEQY
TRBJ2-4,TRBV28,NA,ASLSGGGKNIQY
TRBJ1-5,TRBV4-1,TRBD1,ASSQEGPRGGTVGNNQPQH
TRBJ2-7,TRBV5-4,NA,ASSLEGGYEQY
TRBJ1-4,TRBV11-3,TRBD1,ASSLEGQGPATNEKLF
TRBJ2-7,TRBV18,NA,ASSPYQGMEYEQY
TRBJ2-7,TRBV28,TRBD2,ASSSLGTSGKGEQY
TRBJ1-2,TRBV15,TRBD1,ATSRGYRGDYGYT
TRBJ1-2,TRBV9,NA,ASSVITNYGYT
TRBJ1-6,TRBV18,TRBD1,ASSPPNRGDSPLH
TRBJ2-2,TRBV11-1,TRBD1,ASSSAGTGGRGELF
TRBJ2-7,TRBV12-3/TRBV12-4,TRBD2,ASTPWRGGEQY
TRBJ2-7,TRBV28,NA,ASSFSGHLSYEQY
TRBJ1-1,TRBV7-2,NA,ASSPTRGAGNTEAF
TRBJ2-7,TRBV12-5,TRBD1,ASGPPGQGGYEQY
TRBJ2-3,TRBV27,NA,ASSPGQVDTQY
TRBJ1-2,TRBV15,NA,ATREHTTPNYGYT
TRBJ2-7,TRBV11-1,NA,ASSETRGDEQY
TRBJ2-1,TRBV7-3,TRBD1,ASSQRQGSYNEQF
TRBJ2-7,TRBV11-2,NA,ASSLARGGYEQY
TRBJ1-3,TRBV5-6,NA,ASSSRGPLSGNTIY
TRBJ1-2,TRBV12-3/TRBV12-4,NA,ASSLQAGGYT